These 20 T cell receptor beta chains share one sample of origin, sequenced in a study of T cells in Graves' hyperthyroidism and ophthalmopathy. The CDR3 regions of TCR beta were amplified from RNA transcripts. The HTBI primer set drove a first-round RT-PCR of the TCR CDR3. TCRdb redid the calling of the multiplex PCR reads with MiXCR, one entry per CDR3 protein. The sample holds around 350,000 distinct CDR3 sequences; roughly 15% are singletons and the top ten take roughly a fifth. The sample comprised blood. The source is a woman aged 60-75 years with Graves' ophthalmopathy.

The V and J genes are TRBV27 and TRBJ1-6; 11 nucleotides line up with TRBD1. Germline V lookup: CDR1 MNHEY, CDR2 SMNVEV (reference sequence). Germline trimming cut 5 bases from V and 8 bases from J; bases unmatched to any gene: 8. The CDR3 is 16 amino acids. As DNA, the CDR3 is TGTGCCAGCAGTCCAAGGACAGGGGGCTGGGATTCACCCCTCCACTTT. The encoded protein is CASSPRTGGWDSPLHF.

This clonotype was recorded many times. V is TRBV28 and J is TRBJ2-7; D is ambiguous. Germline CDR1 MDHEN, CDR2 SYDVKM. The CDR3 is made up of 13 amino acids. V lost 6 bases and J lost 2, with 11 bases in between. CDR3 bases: TGTGCCAGCAGCTTCCCCCTTGCCTACGAGCAGTACTTC. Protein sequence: CASSFPLAYEQYF.

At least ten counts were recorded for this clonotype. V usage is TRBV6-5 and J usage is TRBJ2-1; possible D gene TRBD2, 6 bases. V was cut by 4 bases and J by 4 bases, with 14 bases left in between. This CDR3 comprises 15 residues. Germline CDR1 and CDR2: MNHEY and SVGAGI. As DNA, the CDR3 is TGTGCCAGCAGTTCAGGGTCACTAGCTTACAATGAGCAGTTCTTC. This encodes CASSSGSLAYNEQFF.

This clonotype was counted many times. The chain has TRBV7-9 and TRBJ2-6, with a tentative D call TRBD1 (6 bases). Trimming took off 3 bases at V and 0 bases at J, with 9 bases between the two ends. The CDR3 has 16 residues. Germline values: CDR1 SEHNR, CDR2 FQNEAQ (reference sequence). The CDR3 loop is CASSFQGSSGANVLTF. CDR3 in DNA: TGTGCCAGCAGCTTTCAGGGGAGCTCTGGGGCCAACGTCCTGACTTTC. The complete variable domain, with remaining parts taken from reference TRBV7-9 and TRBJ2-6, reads DTGVSQNPRHKITKRGQNVTFRCDPISEHNRLYWYRQTLGQGPEFLTYFQNEAQLEKSRLLSDRFSAERPKGSFSTLEIQRTEQGDSAMYLCASSFQGSSGANVLTFGAGSRLTVL.

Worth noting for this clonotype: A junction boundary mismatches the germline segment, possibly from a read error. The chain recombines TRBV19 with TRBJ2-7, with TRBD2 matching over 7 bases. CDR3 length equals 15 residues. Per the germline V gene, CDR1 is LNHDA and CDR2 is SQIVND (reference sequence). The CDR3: CASSSGRETLYEQYF. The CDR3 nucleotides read TGTGCCAGCAGTAGCGGGCGGGAGACGTTGTACGAGCAGTACTTC.

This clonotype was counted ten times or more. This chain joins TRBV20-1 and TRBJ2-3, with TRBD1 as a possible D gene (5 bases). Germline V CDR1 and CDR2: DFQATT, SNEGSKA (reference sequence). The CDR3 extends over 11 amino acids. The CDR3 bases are TGCAGAGGGGCTAAATCGGATACGCAGTATTTT. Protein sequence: CRGAKSDTQYF.

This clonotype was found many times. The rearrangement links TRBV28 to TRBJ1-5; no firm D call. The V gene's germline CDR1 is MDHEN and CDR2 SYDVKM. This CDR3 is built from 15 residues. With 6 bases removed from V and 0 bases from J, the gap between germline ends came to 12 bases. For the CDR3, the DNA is TGTGCCAGCAGGGATGCGGCGAATAGCAATCAGCCCCAGCATTTT. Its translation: CASRDAANSNQPQHF.

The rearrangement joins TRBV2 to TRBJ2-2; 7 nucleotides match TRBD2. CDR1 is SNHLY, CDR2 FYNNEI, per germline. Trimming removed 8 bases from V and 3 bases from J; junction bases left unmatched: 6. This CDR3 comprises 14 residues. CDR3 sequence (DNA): TGTGCCAGCCTCAGGGAGGGCGACACCGGGGAGCTGTTTTTT. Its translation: CASLREGDTGELFF. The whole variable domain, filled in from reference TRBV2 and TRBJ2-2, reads EPEVTQTPSHQVTQMGQEVILRCVPISNHLYFYWYRQILGQKVEFLVSFYNNEISEKSEIFDDQFSVERPDGSNFTLKIRSTKLEDSAMYFCASLREGDTGELFFGEGSRLTVL.

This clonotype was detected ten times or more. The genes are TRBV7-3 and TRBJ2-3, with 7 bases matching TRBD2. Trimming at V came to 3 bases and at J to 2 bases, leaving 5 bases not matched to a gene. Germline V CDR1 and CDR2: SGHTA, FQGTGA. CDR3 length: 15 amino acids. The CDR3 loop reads CASSLGGSPTDTQYF. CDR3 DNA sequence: TGTGCCAGCAGCTTGGGCGGGAGCCCCACAGATACGCAGTATTTT.

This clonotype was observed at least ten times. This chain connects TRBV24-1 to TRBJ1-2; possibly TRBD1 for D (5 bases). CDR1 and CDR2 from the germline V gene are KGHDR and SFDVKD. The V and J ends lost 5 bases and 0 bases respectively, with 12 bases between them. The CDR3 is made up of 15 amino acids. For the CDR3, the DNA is TGTGCCACCAGTGTCGGGACGGGGACTAACTATGGCTACACCTTC. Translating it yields CATSVGTGTNYGYTF.

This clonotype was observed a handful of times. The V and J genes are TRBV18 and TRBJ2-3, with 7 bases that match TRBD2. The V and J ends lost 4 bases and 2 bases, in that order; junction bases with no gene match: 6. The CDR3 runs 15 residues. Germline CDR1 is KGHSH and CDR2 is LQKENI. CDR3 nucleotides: TGTGCCAGCTCACGATCAGCGGGAAACACAGATACGCAGTATTTT. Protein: CASSRSAGNTDTQYF.

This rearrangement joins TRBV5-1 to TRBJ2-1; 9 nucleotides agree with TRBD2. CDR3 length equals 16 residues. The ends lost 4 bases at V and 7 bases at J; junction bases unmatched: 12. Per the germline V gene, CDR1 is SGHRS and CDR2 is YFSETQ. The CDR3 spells CASSQPGLALLNEQFF. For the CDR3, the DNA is TGCGCCAGCAGCCAGCCGGGACTAGCCCTCTTGAATGAGCAGTTCTTC. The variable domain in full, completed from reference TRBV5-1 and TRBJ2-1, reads KAGVTQTPRYLIKTRGQQVTLSCSPISGHRSVSWYQQTPGQGLQFLFEYFSETQRNKGNFPGRFSGRQFSNSRSEMNVSTLELGDSALYLCASSQPGLALLNEQFFGPGTRLTVL.

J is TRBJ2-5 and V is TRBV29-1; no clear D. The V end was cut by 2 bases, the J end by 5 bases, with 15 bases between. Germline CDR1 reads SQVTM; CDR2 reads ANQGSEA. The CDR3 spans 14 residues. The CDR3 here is CSVEPRGRPETQYF. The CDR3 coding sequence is TGCAGCGTTGAACCCCGTGGAAGGCCGGAGACCCAGTACTTC.

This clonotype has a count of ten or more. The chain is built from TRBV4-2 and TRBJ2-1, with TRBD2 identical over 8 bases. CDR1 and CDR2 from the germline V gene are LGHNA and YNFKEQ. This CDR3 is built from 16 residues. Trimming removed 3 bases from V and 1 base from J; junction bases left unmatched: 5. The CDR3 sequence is CASSQETSGSYNEQFF. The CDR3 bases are TGTGCCAGCAGCCAGGAAACTAGCGGATCCTACAATGAGCAGTTCTTC.

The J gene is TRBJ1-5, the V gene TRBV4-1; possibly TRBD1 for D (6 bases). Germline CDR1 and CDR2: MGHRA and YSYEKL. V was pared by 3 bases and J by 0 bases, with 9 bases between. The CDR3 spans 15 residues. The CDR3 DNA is TGCGCCAGCAGCCAGGGACATCTTAGCAATCAGCCCCAGCATTTT. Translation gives CASSQGHLSNQPQHF.

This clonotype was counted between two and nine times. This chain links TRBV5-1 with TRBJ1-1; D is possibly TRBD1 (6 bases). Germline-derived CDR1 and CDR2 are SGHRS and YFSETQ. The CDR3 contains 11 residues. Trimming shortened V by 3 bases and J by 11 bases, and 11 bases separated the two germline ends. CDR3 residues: CASSSQGQAFF. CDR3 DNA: TGCGCCAGCAGCTCACAGGGTCAGGCTTTCTTT.

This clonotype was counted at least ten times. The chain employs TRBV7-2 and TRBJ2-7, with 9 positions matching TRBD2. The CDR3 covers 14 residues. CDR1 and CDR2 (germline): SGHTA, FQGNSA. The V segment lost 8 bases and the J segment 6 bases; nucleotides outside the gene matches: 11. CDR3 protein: CASLSGLAGREQYF. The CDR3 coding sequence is TGTGCCAGCTTGAGCGGGCTAGCGGGACGCGAGCAGTACTTC.

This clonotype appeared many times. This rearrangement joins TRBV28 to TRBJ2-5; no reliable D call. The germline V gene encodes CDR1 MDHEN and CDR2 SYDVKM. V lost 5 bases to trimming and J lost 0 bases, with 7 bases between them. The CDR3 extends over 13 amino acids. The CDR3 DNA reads TGTGCCAGCAGTCCTGACAACCAAGAGACCCAGTACTTC. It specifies CASSPDNQETQYF.

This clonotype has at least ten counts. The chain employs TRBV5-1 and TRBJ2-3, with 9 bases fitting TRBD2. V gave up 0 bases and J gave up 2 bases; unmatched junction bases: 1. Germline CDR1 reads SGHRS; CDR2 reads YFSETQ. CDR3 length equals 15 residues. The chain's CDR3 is CASSLASGITDTQYF. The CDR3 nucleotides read TGCGCCAGCAGCTTGGCTAGCGGGATCACAGATACGCAGTATTTT.

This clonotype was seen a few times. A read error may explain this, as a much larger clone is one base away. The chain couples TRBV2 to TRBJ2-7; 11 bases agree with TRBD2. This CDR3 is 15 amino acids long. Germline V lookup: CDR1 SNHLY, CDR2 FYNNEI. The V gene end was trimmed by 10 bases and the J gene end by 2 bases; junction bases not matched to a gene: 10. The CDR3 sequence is CATKPGTSGTYEQYF. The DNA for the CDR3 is TGTGCCACAAAACCCGGGACTAGCGGTACCTACGAGCAGTACTTC.